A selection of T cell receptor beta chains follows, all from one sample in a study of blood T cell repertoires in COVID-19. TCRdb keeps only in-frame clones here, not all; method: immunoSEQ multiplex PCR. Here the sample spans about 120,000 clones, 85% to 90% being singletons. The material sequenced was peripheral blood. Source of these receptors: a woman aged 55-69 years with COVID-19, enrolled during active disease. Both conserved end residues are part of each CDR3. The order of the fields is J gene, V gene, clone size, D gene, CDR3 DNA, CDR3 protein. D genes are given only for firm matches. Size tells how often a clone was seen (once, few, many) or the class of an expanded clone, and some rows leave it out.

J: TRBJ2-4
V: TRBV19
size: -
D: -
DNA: TGTGCCAGTAGCGCAGGGTACATTCAGTACTTC
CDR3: CASSAGYIQYF

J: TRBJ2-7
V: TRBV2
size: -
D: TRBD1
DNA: TGTGCCAGCAGTCGCGGGACAGGGGACACCTACGAGCAGTACTTC
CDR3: CASSRGTGDTYEQYF

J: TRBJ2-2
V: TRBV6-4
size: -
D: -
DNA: TGTGCCAGCAGTGCCTCCCCCGGGACCGGGGAGCTGTTTTTT
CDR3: CASSASPGTGELFF

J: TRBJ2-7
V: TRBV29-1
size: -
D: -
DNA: TGCAGCGCACAGGGGGGGCCGGGAAAGCAGTACTTC
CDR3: CSAQGGPGKQYF

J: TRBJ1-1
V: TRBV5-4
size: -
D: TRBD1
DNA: TGTGCCAGCAGCTTGGTCGACAGGGCGGGCACTGAAGCTTTCTTT
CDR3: CASSLVDRAGTEAFF

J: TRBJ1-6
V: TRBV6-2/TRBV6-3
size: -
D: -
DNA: TGTGCCAGCAGTCGCGAGGTACGGTCATCACCCCTCCACTTT
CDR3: CASSREVRSSPLHF

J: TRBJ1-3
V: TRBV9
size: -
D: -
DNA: TGTGCCAGCAGCTTCACGGCGGAGACAGCTGGAAACACCATATATTTT
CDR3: CASSFTAETAGNTIYF

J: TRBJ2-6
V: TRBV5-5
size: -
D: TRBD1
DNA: TGTGCCAGCAGCCGTCGACAGGGAAGTCAGGAGGGGGCCAACGTCCTGACTTTC
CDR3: CASSRRQGSQEGANVLTF

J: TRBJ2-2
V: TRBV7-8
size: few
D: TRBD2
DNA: TGTGCCAGCAGCCCTAGACTAGCGGGGGCCTACACCGGGGAGCTGTTTTTT
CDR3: CASSPRLAGAYTGELFF

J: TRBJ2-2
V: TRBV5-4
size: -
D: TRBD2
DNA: TGTGCCAGCAGCTGGGGTGGGGCTAGCGGGTCCCTTAGGTCCGGGGAGCTGTTTTTT
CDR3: CASSWGGASGSLRSGELFF

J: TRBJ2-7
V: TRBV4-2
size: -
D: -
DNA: TGTGCCAGCAGCCAACACTACGAGCAGTACTTC
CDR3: CASSQHYEQYF

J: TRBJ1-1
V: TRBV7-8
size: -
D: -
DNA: TGTGCCAGCAGCCCGCTGGGGGGGGTGAACACTGAAGCTTTCTTT
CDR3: CASSPLGGVNTEAFF

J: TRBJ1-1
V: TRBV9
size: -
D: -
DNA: TGTGCCAGCAGCGTAGATTTACAGGGAGAAGGTGTAGGCACTGAAGCTTTCTTT
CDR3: CASSVDLQGEGVGTEAFF

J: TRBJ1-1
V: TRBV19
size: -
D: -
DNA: TGTGCCAGTAGTATTATGGGGGGCACTGAAGCTTTCTTT
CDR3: CASSIMGGTEAFF

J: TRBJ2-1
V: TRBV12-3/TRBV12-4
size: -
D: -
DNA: TGTGCCAGCAGTTTCGGGGGTGGCAATGAGCAGTTCTTC
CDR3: CASSFGGGNEQFF

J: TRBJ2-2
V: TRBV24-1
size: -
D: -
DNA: TGTGCCACCAGTGACTACACCGGACAGAACACCGGGGAGCTGTTTTTT
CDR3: CATSDYTGQNTGELFF

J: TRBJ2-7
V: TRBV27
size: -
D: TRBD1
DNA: TGTGCCAGCAGGCAACAGGGGGACTTCCCCTACGAGCAGTACTTC
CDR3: CASRQQGDFPYEQYF

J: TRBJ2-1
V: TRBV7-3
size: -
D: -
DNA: TGTGCCAGCAGCGTATCAGGGATAACTCACAATGAGCAGTTCTTC
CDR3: CASSVSGITHNEQFF

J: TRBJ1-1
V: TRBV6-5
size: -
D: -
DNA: TGTGCCAGCACTACCTCAGGACAGACCGAAGCTTTCTTT
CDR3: CASTTSGQTEAFF

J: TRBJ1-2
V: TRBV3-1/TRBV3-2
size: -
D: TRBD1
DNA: TGTGCCAGCCAGGGACAGTTCAATGGCTACACCTTC
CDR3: CASQGQFNGYTF

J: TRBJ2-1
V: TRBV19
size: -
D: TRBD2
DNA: TGTGCCAGTAGCTATGATCTAGCGGGGGATTCCTACAATGAGCAGTTCTTC
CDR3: CASSYDLAGDSYNEQFF

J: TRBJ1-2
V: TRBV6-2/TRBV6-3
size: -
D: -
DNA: TGTGCCAGCAGCCCTGTGCCCTCACTACCCTATGGCTACACCTTC
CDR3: CASSPVPSLPYGYTF

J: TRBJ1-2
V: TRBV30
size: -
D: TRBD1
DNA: TGTGCCTGGAGCACAGGGGGCTATGGCTACACCTTC
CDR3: CAWSTGGYGYTF

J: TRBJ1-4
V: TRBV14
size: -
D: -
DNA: TGTGCCAGCAGCCCTAGGACATCTAATGAAAAACTGTTTTTT
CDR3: CASSPRTSNEKLFF

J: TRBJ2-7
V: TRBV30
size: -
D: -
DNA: TGTGCCCTAGGCAGGACTCGCTCCTACGAGCAGTACTTC
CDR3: CALGRTRSYEQYF

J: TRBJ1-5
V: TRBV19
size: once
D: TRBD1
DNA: TGTGCCAGTAGTATTCTACAGGGGGCTTATAGCAATCAGCCCCAGCATTTT
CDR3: CASSILQGAYSNQPQHF

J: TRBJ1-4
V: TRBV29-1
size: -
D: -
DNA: TGCAGCGTGGGGACGGGCGGGGCTAATGAAAAACTGTTTTTT
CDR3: CSVGTGGANEKLFF

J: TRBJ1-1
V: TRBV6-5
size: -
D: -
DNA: TGTGCCAGCAGCCGCATTTGGGGGGAAGACACTGAAGCTTTCTTT
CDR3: CASSRIWGEDTEAFF

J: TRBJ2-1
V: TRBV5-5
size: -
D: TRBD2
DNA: TGTGCCAGCAGCTTGGGGTTAGCGGGGTACAATGAGCAGTTCTTC
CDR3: CASSLGLAGYNEQFF

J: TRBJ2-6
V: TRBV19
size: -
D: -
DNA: TGTGCCAGTAGTCCGGTCTCTGGGGCCAACGTCCTGACTTTC
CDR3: CASSPVSGANVLTF

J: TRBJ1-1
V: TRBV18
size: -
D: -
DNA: TGTGCCAGCTCAGAGGCAGTCAGTATTGAAGCTTTCTTT
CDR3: CASSEAVSIEAFF

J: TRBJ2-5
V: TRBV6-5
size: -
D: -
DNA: TGTGCCAGCAGTTACATGGAACTAGGAGAGACCCAGTACTTC
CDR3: CASSYMELGETQYF

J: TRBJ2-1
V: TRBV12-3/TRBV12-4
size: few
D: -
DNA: TGTGCCAGCAGTTTTAGCCTAGTTGAGCAGTTCTTC
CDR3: CASSFSLVEQFF

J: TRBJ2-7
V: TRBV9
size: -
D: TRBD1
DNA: TGTGCCAGCAGCCCCAACCCGGACAGGGGGCATTACGAGCAGTACTTC
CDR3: CASSPNPDRGHYEQYF

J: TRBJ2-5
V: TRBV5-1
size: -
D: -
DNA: TGCGCCAGCAGCAATCACGACGGGGAGACCCAGTACTTC
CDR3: CASSNHDGETQYF

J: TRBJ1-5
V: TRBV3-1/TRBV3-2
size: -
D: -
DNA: TGTGCCAGCAGCCAATCCTTAAATCAGCCCCAGCATTTT
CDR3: CASSQSLNQPQHF

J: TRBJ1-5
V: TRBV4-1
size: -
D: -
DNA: TGCGCCAGCAGGGGCAGCTTGTATAGCAATCAGCCCCAGCATTTT
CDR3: CASRGSLYSNQPQHF

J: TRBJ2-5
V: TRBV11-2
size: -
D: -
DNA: TGTGCCAGCAGCGCGCCCTTGGGCAGCCAAGAGACCCAGTACTTC
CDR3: CASSAPLGSQETQYF

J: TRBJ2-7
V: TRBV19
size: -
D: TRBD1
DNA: TGTGCCAGTAGTATTACAGGGGGATCCTACGAGCAGTACTTC
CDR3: CASSITGGSYEQYF

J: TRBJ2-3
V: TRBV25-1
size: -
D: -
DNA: TGTGCCAGCAGACACGGGGGCACAGATACGCAGTATTTT
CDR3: CASRHGGTDTQYF

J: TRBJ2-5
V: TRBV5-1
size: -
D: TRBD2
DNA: TGCGCCAGCAGTTATGGGACTAGCGGGGCCCAAGAGACCCAGTACTTC
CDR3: CASSYGTSGAQETQYF

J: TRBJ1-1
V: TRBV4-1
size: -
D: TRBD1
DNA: TGCGCCAGCAGCCAATTTCTGGGATCTAGGACAGGTTTGAACACTGAAGCTTTCTTT
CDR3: CASSQFLGSRTGLNTEAFF

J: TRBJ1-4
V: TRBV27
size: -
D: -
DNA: TGTGCCAGCAGCATATCGGCCACAGGGAGGGTGCTGGGAAAACTGTTTTTT
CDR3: CASSISATGRVLGKLFF

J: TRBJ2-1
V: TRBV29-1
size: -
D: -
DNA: TGCAGCGTTATGTGGGGGGGCCGGAATGAGCAGTTCTTC
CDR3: CSVMWGGRNEQFF

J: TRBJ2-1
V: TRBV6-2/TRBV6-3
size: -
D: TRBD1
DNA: TGTGCCAGCAGTTACCCGGGACAGGGGCATGAGCAGTTCTTC
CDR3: CASSYPGQGHEQFF

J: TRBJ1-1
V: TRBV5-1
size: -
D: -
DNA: TGCGCCAGCAGCTTCCCGGACAGGAACACTGAAGCTTTCTTT
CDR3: CASSFPDRNTEAFF

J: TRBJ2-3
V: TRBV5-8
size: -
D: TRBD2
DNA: TGTGCCAGCAGCTTGGTTGGGCGGGGGGCAGATACGCAGTATTTT
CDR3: CASSLVGRGADTQYF

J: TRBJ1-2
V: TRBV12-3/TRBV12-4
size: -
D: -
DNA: TGTGCCAGCAGCCCCTTTGGGGCCTATGGCTACACCTTC
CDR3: CASSPFGAYGYTF

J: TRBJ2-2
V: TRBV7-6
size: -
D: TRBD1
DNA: TGTGCCAGCAGCTCCGGACAGGGGGCCCCTCTCAACACCGGGGAGCTGTTTTTT
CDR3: CASSSGQGAPLNTGELFF

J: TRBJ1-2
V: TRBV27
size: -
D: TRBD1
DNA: TGTGCCAGCAGTTTTGCAGGGGGGCTCACTAATAACTATGGCTACACCTTC
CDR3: CASSFAGGLTNNYGYTF

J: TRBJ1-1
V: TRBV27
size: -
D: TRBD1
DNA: TGTGCCAGCAGTTTATACCCGACAGGGACGGCGAACACTGAAGCTTTCTTT
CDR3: CASSLYPTGTANTEAFF

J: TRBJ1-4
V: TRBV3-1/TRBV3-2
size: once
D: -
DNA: TGTGCCAGCAGCCAAACTTCGAGGCTGTTTTTT
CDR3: CASSQTSRLFF

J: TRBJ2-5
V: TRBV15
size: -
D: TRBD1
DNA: TGTGCCACCAGCAGGAGGCCCGCATGGGGACAGGGGGCGGGAGTTGAGACCCAGTACTTC
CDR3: CATSRRPAWGQGAGVETQYF